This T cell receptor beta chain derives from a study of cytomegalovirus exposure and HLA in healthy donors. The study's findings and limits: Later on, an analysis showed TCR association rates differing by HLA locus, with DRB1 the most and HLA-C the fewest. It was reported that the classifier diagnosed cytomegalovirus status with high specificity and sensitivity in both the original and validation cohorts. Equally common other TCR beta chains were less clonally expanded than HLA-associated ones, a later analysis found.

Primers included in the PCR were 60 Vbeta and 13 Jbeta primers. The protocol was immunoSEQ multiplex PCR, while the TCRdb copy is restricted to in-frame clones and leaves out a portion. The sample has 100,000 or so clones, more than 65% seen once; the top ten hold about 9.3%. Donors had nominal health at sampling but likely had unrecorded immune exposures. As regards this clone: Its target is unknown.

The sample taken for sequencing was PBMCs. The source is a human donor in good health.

For the CDR3, the DNA is TGTGCCAGCAGCGTAACCGGGACAGGGGTTGTAGATACGCAGTATTTT. Its translation: CASSVTGTGVVDTQYF. This chain joins TRBV9 and TRBJ2-3; 10 bases are shared with TRBD1. J gave up 5 bases and V 1 base, and 7 bases lay outside the gene matches. Germline V gene lookup returns CDR1 SGDLS and CDR2 YYNGEE. CDR3 length: 16 amino acids. Looking up the rest from reference TRBV9 and TRBJ2-3 gives the full variable domain: DSGVTQTPKHLITATGQRVTLRCSPRSGDLSVYWYQQSLDQGLQFLIQYYNGEERAKGNILERFSAQQFPDLHSELNLSSLELGDSALYFCASSVTGTGVVDTQYFGPGTRLTVL.